Listed here are 16 T cell receptor beta chains from one sample, sequenced in a study of CD8+ T cells in alopecia areata. Extraction and reverse transcription of RNA yielded cDNA as the sequencing template. Generated by immunoSEQ multiplex PCR, the TCRdb table keeps only in-frame clones and is missing some. Among 110,000 to 150,000 clones, roughly 61% were seen once, and the ten largest hold 5% to 7%. Sequences were derived from CD4+ T cells sorted from blood, sampled at week 0. The receptor set was obtained from a human donor with alopecia areata.

The table lists this clone with a few counts. This sequence joins TRBV29-1 and TRBJ1-2; 7 bases align to TRBD1. This CDR3 region has 13 residues. Germline CDR1 SQVTM, CDR2 ANQGSEA. Trimming took 6 bases from V and 6 from J; bases not matched to a gene: 10. The CDR3 DNA follows: TGCAGCGTCGGGGGGACAGTTGGAGATGGCTACACCTTC. Protein product: CSVGGTVGDGYTF.

The chain joins TRBV18 to TRBJ2-6; D is unresolved. V gave up 6 bases and J gave up 0 bases, with 12 bases separating them. This CDR3 contains 16 residues. Germline values: CDR1 KGHSH, CDR2 LQKENI. The CDR3 loop reads CASSRAVDSGANVLTF. The CDR3 coding sequence is TGTGCCAGCTCTCGCGCGGTGGACTCTGGGGCCAACGTCCTGACTTTC. Filled out from reference TRBV18 and TRBJ2-6, the complete variable domain reads NAGVMQNPRHLVRRRGQEARLRCSPMKGHSHVYWYRQLPEEGLKFMVYLQKENIIDESGMPKERFSAEFPKEGPSILRIQQVVRGDSAAYFCASSRAVDSGANVLTFGAGSRLTVL.

The chain employs TRBV30 and TRBJ2-2, with 10 bases matching TRBD1. The CDR3 totals 14 residues. Germline loops: CDR1 GTSNPN, CDR2 SVGIG (reference sequence). Trimming cost V 3 bases and J 9 bases; bases outside gene matches: 7. The CDR3 spells CAWSKGQGPRELFF. The CDR3 DNA follows: TGTGCCTGGAGCAAGGGACAGGGGCCCCGGGAGCTGTTTTTT.

The chain links TRBV6-1 to TRBJ1-6; 7 bases match TRBD1. The CDR3 covers 16 residues. Germline V CDR1 and CDR2: MNHNS, SASEGT. J gave up 0 bases and V 4 bases, and 3 bases lay outside the gene matches. CDR3 coding DNA: TGTGCCAGCAGTGGACAGGGATCCTCCTATAATTCACCCCTCCACTTT. This sequence encodes CASSGQGSSYNSPLHF.

This clone was detected ten times or more. The CDR3 DNA follows: TGTGCCAGCAGCAGTCGGGCTGTTAATGAAAAACTGTTTTTT. Translation gives CASSSRAVNEKLFF. The genes are TRBV7-6 and TRBJ1-4; D is undetermined. CDR1 is SGHVS and CDR2 is FNYEAQ in the germline V gene. The CDR3 extends over 14 amino acids. Trimming cost V 5 bases and J 4 bases, with 11 bases left between them.

In this sample, this clone turned up a few times. V is TRBV2 and J is TRBJ2-1; no clear D gene. Trimming removed 3 bases from V and 6 bases from J, with 12 bases in between. There are 14 residues in the CDR3. Germline CDR1 and CDR2: SNHLY and FYNNEI. The CDR3 region has the DNA TGTGCCAGCAGTGAGTATGTAACTTCCAATGAGCAGTTCTTC. Residues: CASSEYVTSNEQFF.

This clone has only a few counts. The CDR3 spells CASSLTSGGRTDTQYF. The CDR3 DNA follows: TGTGCCAGCAGCTTAACTAGCGGGGGACGCACAGATACGCAGTATTTT. V gene TRBV7-9 combines with J gene TRBJ2-3, with 11 bases matching TRBD2. Trimming at V came to 2 bases and at J to 1 base, leaving 2 bases not matched to a gene. CDR3 length equals 16 residues. Looked up from germline, CDR1 is SEHNR and CDR2 is FQNEAQ (reference sequence).

V and J are TRBV18 and TRBJ1-2, with D possibly matching TRBD1 (6 bases). V was pared by 1 base and J by 1 base, with 13 bases between. Germline CDR1 and CDR2: KGHSH and LQKENI. This CDR3 spans 16 amino acids. This CDR3 reads CASSPQPGQSNYGYTF. The CDR3 DNA sequence: TGTGCCAGCTCACCACAGCCCGGACAGAGTAACTATGGCTACACCTTC.

The rearrangement joins TRBV6-5 to TRBJ2-7; TRBD2 aligns across 8 bases. CDR1 and CDR2 (germline): MNHEY, SVGAGI. J was trimmed by 5 bases and V by 4 bases; bases with no gene match: 10. The CDR3 totals 15 residues. This CDR3 reads CASSSQRGLVHEQYF. CDR3 nucleotide sequence: TGTGCCAGCAGTTCCCAGCGGGGGTTGGTTCACGAGCAGTACTTC.

The chain's CDR3 is CASSLVASGTGELFF. DNA of the CDR3: TGTGCCAGCAGCTTGGTGGCCTCGGGGACCGGGGAGCTGTTTTTT. V and J are TRBV5-4 and TRBJ2-2; a possible D gene is TRBD2 (5 bases). The ends were cut back, 0 bases at V and 5 bases at J, with 11 bases in the middle. Germline CDR1 and CDR2: SGHNT and YYREEE (reference sequence). This CDR3 region has 15 residues.

This rearrangement joins TRBV7-8 to TRBJ2-7, with D possibly being TRBD2 (6 bases). This CDR3 has 13 amino acids. CDR1 is SGHVS and CDR2 is FQNEAQ in the germline V gene. V lost 4 bases to trimming and J lost 5 bases, with 12 bases between them. CDR3 sequence reads: CASSSGRLNEQYF. The CDR3 DNA reads as TGTGCCAGCAGCTCGGGGAGGCTCAACGAGCAGTACTTC.

The chain uses TRBV5-6 and TRBJ2-7, with 7 bases fitting TRBD2. CDR1 is SGHDT, CDR2 YYEEEE, per germline. This CDR3 comprises 14 residues. V lost 0 bases, J lost 4 bases, and 4 bases stayed unmatched. The CDR3, as DNA: TGTGCCAGCAGCTTGGGGTCCGGGGGGTACGAGCAGTACTTC. This gives the protein CASSLGSGGYEQYF.

The chain links TRBV29-1 to TRBJ2-6; D may be TRBD1 (6 bases). The CDR3 extends over 17 amino acids. V dropped 5 bases and J dropped 1 base, with 18 bases sitting between them. The germline CDR1 and CDR2 sequences are SQVTM and ANQGSEA. CDR3 bases: TGCAGCGTTCACGCGACAGGCCATATGTCTGGGGCCAACGTCCTGACTTTC. Residues: CSVHATGHMSGANVLTF.

The V and J genes are TRBV6-1 and TRBJ1-4; D not certain. V was pared by 1 base and J by 12 bases, with 12 bases between. This CDR3 contains 13 residues. Per germline, CDR1 MNHNS and CDR2 SASEGT. The CDR3 nucleotides read TGTGCCAGCAGTGAAGGGGATCAGTCGGAACTGTTTTTT. It encodes CASSEGDQSELFF.

This chain links TRBV4-3 with TRBJ1-6; D not resolved. Germline CDR1 is LGHNA and CDR2 is YSLEER. Trimming took 0 bases from V and 6 from J, leaving 6 bases between them. This CDR3 is 14 amino acids long. CDR3 loop: CASSQETSNSPLHF. The CDR3 bases are TGCGCCAGCAGCCAAGAGACGAGTAATTCACCCCTCCACTTT.

J is TRBJ1-4 and V is TRBV7-9; D uncertain. V lost 5 bases, J lost 8 bases, and 15 bases lay in between. CDR1 and CDR2 (germline): SEHNR, FQNEAQ (reference sequence). The CDR3 is 14 residues long. The CDR3 sequence is CASSVGLYSEKLFF. The DNA of the CDR3 is TGTGCCAGCAGCGTCGGCCTATACTCCGAAAAACTGTTTTTT.